Following are 21 T cell receptor beta chains from one sample sequenced in a study of cytomegalovirus exposure and HLA in healthy donors. A multiplex PCR was run with 60 Vbeta primers and 13 Jbeta primers. Measured with immunoSEQ multiplex PCR; TCRdb has only the in-frame clones, and not every one. In the table there are about 120,000 clones, 76% of which are singletons. Sample: PBMCs. All receptors derive from a man between 25 and 39 years old in good health and CMV-seropositive.

CDR3 sequence: CASRSASGSLGEQYF. The CDR3 DNA follows: TGTGCCAGCAGATCAGCGTCCGGGAGTCTGGGTGAGCAGTACTTC. This chain connects TRBV28 to TRBJ2-7, with a weak D call TRBD2 (6 bases). Trimming took 6 bases from V and 7 from J, leaving 22 bases between them. Germline CDR1 is MDHEN and CDR2 is SYDVKM. The CDR3 covers 15 residues.

CDR3 protein: CASSLAGLAGQETQYF. CDR3 nucleotides: TGTGCCAGCAGCTTAGCCGGACTAGCGGGACAAGAGACCCAGTACTTC. The V call is TRBV7-2, the J call TRBJ2-5; TRBD2 aligns across 12 bases. The CDR3 sequence is 16 residues long. Germline CDR1 is SGHTA and CDR2 is FQGNSA. The trim removed 0 bases at V and 2 bases at J, leaving 1 base unmatched. Looking up the rest from reference TRBV7-2 and TRBJ2-5 gives the full variable domain: GAGVSQSPSNKVTEKGKDVELRCDPISGHTALYWYRQSLGQGLEFLIYFQGNSAPDKSGLPSDRFSAERTGGSVSTLTIQRTQQEDSAVYLCASSLAGLAGQETQYFGPGTRLLVL.

The chain links TRBV7-9 to TRBJ2-7, with 7 positions matching TRBD2. The CDR3 totals 14 residues. From germline, CDR1 is SEHNR and CDR2 FQNEAQ (reference sequence). The V and J ends lost 1 base and 7 bases, in that order; junction bases with no gene match: 7. Here the CDR3 reads CASSLVQRGREQYF. The DNA of the CDR3 is TGTGCCAGCAGCTTAGTTCAGCGGGGCAGAGAGCAGTACTTC. The full variable domain, rest sourced from reference TRBV7-9 and TRBJ2-7, is DTGVSQNPRHKITKRGQNVTFRCDPISEHNRLYWYRQTLGQGPEFLTYFQNEAQLEKSRLLSDRFSAERPKGSFSTLEIQRTEQGDSAMYLCASSLVQRGREQYFGPGTRLTVT.

The rearrangement uses TRBV9 and TRBJ2-1; 8 bases fit TRBD1. CDR3 length: 15 amino acids. V shed 4 bases, J shed 4 bases, and the junction held 7 bases outside the gene matches. CDR1 and CDR2 from the germline V gene are SGDLS and YYNGEE. The CDR3 sequence: CASSTGTGQYNEQFF. CDR3 bases: TGTGCCAGCAGCACAGGGACAGGCCAATACAATGAGCAGTTCTTC.

This clone was counted a few times. The gene calls are TRBV19 and TRBJ1-2; D call uncertain. The germline V gene encodes CDR1 LNHDA and CDR2 SQIVND (reference sequence). The CDR3 runs 17 residues. V was pared by 3 bases and J by 4 bases, with 21 bases between. The CDR3 DNA sequence: TGTGCCAGTAGTATTGCCTTTTCAATGAGGGCCAGCTATGGCTACACCTTC. Amino acid sequence: CASSIAFSMRASYGYTF.

The rearrangement links TRBV7-2 to TRBJ1-5; D remains ambiguous. The V and J ends lost 1 base and 2 bases respectively, with 12 bases between them. This CDR3 is 16 amino acids long. Germline V lookup: CDR1 SGHTA, CDR2 FQGNSA. CDR3 nucleotide sequence: TGTGCCAGCAGCTTAGACAGAATATCCCGCAATCAGCCCCAGCATTTT. Translating gives CASSLDRISRNQPQHF.

The chain recombines TRBV7-2 with TRBJ2-7; TRBD2 agrees at 9 bases. The V segment lost 5 bases and the J segment 0 bases; nucleotides outside the gene matches: 11. The CDR3 covers 17 residues. Germline assignment: CDR1 SGHTA and CDR2 FQGNSA. The CDR3 DNA reads TGTGCCAGCAGCCCCGTCCTAGCGGGGCTAAGCTCCTACGAGCAGTACTTC. Its translation: CASSPVLAGLSSYEQYF.

V usage is TRBV7-3 and J usage is TRBJ2-5, with 7 bases fitting TRBD1. Germline CDR1 reads SGHTA; CDR2 reads FQGTGA. After removal of 5 bases from V and 5 bases from J, the junction contained 11 bases not matched to a gene. The CDR3 runs to 15 residues. The CDR3 DNA reads as TGTGCCAGCAGCCGACAGGGTATGGGTGAGGAGACCCAGTACTTC. This encodes CASSRQGMGEETQYF.

This chain links TRBV29-1 with TRBJ1-6; weak D call: TRBD1 (6 bases). The germline CDR1 and CDR2 sequences are SQVTM and ANQGSEA. The CDR3 spans 11 residues. Trimming removed 4 bases at V and 13 bases at J, with 11 bases between. The CDR3 is CSVVGQFPLHF. CDR3 DNA: TGCAGCGTTGTTGGACAGTTTCCCCTCCACTTT.

This rearrangement joins TRBV5-1 to TRBJ1-6, with TRBD1 identical over 7 bases. V dropped 4 bases and J dropped 7; count of bases not matched to a gene: 8. This CDR3 has 15 amino acids. Per the germline V gene, CDR1 is SGHRS and CDR2 is YFSETQ. The chain's CDR3 is CASSLSGQTNSPLHF. The CDR3, as DNA: TGCGCCAGCAGCCTTTCGGGACAGACAAATTCACCCCTCCACTTT. Complete variable domain (other parts from reference TRBV5-1 and TRBJ1-6): KAGVTQTPRYLIKTRGQQVTLSCSPISGHRSVSWYQQTPGQGLQFLFEYFSETQRNKGNFPGRFSGRQFSNSRSEMNVSTLELGDSALYLCASSLSGQTNSPLHFGNGTRLTVT.

V usage is TRBV21-1 and J usage is TRBJ2-7; no check of the table's D call, TRBD1, against the DNA was made. TRBV21-1 constitutes a pseudogene. This CDR3 spans 14 amino acids. CDR3: CASSNGRGCNEQYF. For the CDR3, the DNA is TGTGCCAGCAGCAACGGCAGGGGTTGCAACGAGCAGTACTTC.

A few counts support this clone. The rearrangement joins TRBV7-9 to TRBJ2-1; D not resolved. The CDR3 is made up of 13 amino acids. From germline, CDR1 is SEHNR and CDR2 FQNEAQ (reference sequence). V was trimmed by 5 bases and J by 7 bases, leaving 12 bases between them. CDR3 sequence (DNA): TGTGCCAGCAGCCGTAGAGATAGTAATGAGCAGTTCTTC. Amino acid sequence: CASSRRDSNEQFF. The variable domain in full, completed from reference TRBV7-9 and TRBJ2-1, reads DTGVSQNPRHKITKRGQNVTFRCDPISEHNRLYWYRQTLGQGPEFLTYFQNEAQLEKSRLLSDRFSAERPKGSFSTLEIQRTEQGDSAMYLCASSRRDSNEQFFGPGTRLTVL.

The chain employs TRBV9 and TRBJ2-7; perhaps TRBD1 as D (6 bases). V was cut by 4 bases and J by 3 bases, with 17 bases left in between. In germline, CDR1 is SGDLS, CDR2 YYNGEE. CDR3 length: 15 amino acids. The CDR3 sequence is CASSPLTGSGYEQYF. CDR3 bases: TGTGCCAGCAGCCCACTCACAGGGTCTGGCTACGAGCAGTACTTC. Drawing the rest from reference TRBV9 and TRBJ2-7, the complete variable domain is DSGVTQTPKHLITATGQRVTLRCSPRSGDLSVYWYQQSLDQGLQFLIQYYNGEERAKGNILERFSAQQFPDLHSELNLSSLELGDSALYFCASSPLTGSGYEQYFGPGTRLTVT.

The gene calls are TRBV19 and TRBJ2-5; D remains unclear. With 6 bases removed from V and 1 base from J, the gap between germline ends came to 9 bases. The CDR3 runs to 13 residues. Germline CDR1 is LNHDA and CDR2 is SQIVND (reference sequence). CDR3 in amino acids: CASSSQAQETQYF. DNA for the CDR3: TGTGCCAGTAGCTCCCAGGCCCAAGAGACCCAGTACTTC.

The rearrangement links TRBV4-2 to TRBJ2-2; 8 bases are a match to TRBD1. After removal of 3 bases from V and 3 bases from J, the junction contained 9 bases not matched to a gene. Germline assignment: CDR1 LGHNA and CDR2 YNFKEQ. This CDR3 region has 17 residues. CDR3 region: CASSHSPTGQDTGELFF. In DNA, the CDR3 is TGTGCCAGCAGCCACTCACCAACGGGACAGGACACCGGGGAGCTGTTTTTT.

A single count supports this clone. The rearrangement joins TRBV10-1 to TRBJ1-1, with D maybe TRBD1 (6 bases). Germline CDR1 WNHNN, CDR2 SYGVQD (reference sequence). V was clipped by 4 bases and J by 1 base, with 10 bases between them. The CDR3 runs to 14 residues. The CDR3 bases are TGCGCCAGCAGTGGGACAGACCCGAACACTGAAGCTTTCTTT. Amino acid sequence: CASSGTDPNTEAFF.

V usage is TRBV4-2 and J usage is TRBJ2-5; 13 nucleotides align to TRBD2. CDR1 is LGHNA, CDR2 YNFKEQ, per germline. The CDR3 is made up of 17 amino acids. V trimming: 4 bases; J trimming: 5 bases; junction bases outside the gene matches: 10. The CDR3, as DNA: TGTGCCAGCAGCCCGACCTTACTAGCGGGGGGGGTTGAGACCCAGTACTTC. Encoded protein: CASSPTLLAGGVETQYF.

The table lists this clone with a count of one. The CDR3 nucleotides read TGCGCCAGCAGCTTGGCGCCCTCCACGGGAGGCTACACCTTC. This sequence encodes CASSLAPSTGGYTF. V usage is TRBV5-1 and J usage is TRBJ1-2, with D unclear. V was pared by 0 bases and J by 8 bases, with 14 bases between. Germline assignment: CDR1 SGHRS and CDR2 YFSETQ. There are 14 residues in the CDR3.

This clone was seen more than once but under ten times. J is TRBJ2-1 and V is TRBV9; 7 nucleotides match TRBD2. In germline, CDR1 is SGDLS, CDR2 YYNGEE. CDR3 length: 14 amino acids. V gave up 6 bases and J gave up 6 bases; unmatched junction bases: 9. The CDR3 DNA reads as TGTGCCAGCACCCGGACTAGTCCAGGCAATGAGCAGTTCTTC. Amino acids: CASTRTSPGNEQFF.

The chain is built from TRBV4-1 and TRBJ2-5; 8 nucleotides agree with TRBD2. The CDR3 sequence is 14 residues long. V shed 1 base, J shed 5 bases, and the junction held 3 bases outside the gene matches. Per the germline V gene, CDR1 is MGHRA and CDR2 is YSYEKL. CDR3 sequence (DNA): TGCGCCAGCAGCCAAGGGGCGGGGGGCGAGACCCAGTACTTC. This encodes CASSQGAGGETQYF.

DNA for the CDR3: TGTGCCAGCAGCCACCGGACAGGGACCTATGGCTACACCTTC. Translating gives CASSHRTGTYGYTF. The J gene is TRBJ1-2, the V gene TRBV14; 8 nucleotides match TRBD1. CDR1 is SGHDN, CDR2 FVKESK, per germline. The length of the CDR3 is 14 residues. After removal of 3 bases from V and 4 bases from J, the junction contained 4 bases not matched to a gene.